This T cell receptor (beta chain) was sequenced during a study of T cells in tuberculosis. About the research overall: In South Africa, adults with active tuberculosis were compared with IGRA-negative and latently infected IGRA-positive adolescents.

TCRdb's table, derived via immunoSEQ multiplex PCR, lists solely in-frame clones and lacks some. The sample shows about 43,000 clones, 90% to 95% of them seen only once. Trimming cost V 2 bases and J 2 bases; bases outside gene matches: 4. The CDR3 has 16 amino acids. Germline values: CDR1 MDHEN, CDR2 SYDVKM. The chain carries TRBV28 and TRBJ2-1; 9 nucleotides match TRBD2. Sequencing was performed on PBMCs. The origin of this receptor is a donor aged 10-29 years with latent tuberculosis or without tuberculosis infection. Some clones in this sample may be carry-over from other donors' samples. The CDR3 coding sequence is TGTGCCAGCAGTTTACTCGTAGCGGGGGCCTACAATGAGCAGTTCTTC. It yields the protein CASSLLVAGAYNEQFF.